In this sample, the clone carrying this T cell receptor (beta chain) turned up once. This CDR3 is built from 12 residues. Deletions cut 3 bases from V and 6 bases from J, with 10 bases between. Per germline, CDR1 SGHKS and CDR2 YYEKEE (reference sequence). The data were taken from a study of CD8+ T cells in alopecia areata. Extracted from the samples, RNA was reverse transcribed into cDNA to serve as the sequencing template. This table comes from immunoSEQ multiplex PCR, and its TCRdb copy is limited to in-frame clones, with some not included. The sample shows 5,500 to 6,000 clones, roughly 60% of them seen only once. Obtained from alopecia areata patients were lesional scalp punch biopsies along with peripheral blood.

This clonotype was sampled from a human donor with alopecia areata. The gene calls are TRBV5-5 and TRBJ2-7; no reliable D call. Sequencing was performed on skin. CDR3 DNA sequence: TGTGCCAGCAGCTCCTATATCGGCGAGCAGTACTTC. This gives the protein CASSSYIGEQYF.